The present T cell receptor beta chain was sequenced within a study of PD-L1 blockade in urothelial cancer. Time point here: pretreatment peripheral blood. Data came from immunoSEQ multiplex PCR; TCRdb stores just in-frame clones and leaves some out. The sample shows about 53,000 clones, roughly 85% of them seen only once. V dropped 1 base and J dropped 0; count of bases not matched to a gene: 6. Germline loops: CDR1 MDHEN, CDR2 SYDVKM. The CDR3 extends over 16 amino acids. The sequence derives from an older woman with urothelial cancer. V gene TRBV28 combines with J gene TRBJ2-7; TRBD2 matches at 7 bases. Sample: PBMCs, taken around atezolizumab (anti-PD-L1) treatment. The CDR3, as DNA: TGTGCCAGCAGTTTATTTGGGGGAGGGTTCTCCTACGAGCAGTACTTC. Its translation: CASSLFGGGFSYEQYF.